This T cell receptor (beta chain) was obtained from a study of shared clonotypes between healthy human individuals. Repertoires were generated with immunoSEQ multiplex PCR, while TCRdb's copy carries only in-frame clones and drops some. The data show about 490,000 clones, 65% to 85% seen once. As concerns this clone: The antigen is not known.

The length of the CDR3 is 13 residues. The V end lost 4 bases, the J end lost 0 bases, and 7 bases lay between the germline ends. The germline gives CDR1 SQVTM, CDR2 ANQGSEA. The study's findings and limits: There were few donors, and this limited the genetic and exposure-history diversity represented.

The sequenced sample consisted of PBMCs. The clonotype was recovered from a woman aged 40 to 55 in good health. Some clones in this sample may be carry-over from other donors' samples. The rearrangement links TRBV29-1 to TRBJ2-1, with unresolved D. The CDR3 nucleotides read TGCAGCGTTGTACAGACCTCCTACAATGAGCAGTTCTTC. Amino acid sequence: CSVVQTSYNEQFF.